This T cell receptor beta chain was documented in a study of T cells after posttransplantation cyclophosphamide. Study-wide points: Tissue-infiltrating T cells from skin or gut overlapped little with blood T cells. Donor-recipient repertoire similarity was low at 1-2 months, rising over year one. Recipient CMV seropositivity and CMV reactivation strongly tracked TRB clonality.

A marrow graft followed busulfan-fludarabine conditioning, with cyclophosphamide on days +3 and +4. This clone was recorded at least ten times. The target antigen is unknown. Profiling relied on immunoSEQ multiplex PCR, and the TCRdb table lists in-frame clones only, not all of them. Listed for the sample are roughly 12,000 clones, none seen a single time. Germline lookup yields CDR1 LNHDA and CDR2 SQIVND (reference sequence). CDR3 length: 10 residues. The V end was cut by 10 bases, the J end by 11 bases, with 14 bases between. The sequences come from PBMCs, collected after allogeneic stem cell transplant with posttransplant cyclophosphamide. This receptor was taken from a female patient between 35 and 55 years old who received an allogeneic stem cell transplant from a related donor, was CMV-positive, and had acute GVHD only. The T cells may partly be graft donor cells. The chain has TRBV19 and TRBJ1-1, with a possible D match to TRBD1 (5 bases). The CDR3 DNA reads as TGTGCCACTACGTCCTACAGGGCTTTCTTT. It is translated as CATTSYRAFF. Combining the CDR3 with reference TRBV19 and TRBJ1-1 gives the whole variable domain DGGITQSPKYLFRKEGQNVTLSCEQNLNHDAMYWYRQDPGQGLRLIYYSQIVNDFQKGDIAEGYSVSREKKESFPLTVTSAQKNPTAFYLCATTSYRAFFGQGTRLTVV.